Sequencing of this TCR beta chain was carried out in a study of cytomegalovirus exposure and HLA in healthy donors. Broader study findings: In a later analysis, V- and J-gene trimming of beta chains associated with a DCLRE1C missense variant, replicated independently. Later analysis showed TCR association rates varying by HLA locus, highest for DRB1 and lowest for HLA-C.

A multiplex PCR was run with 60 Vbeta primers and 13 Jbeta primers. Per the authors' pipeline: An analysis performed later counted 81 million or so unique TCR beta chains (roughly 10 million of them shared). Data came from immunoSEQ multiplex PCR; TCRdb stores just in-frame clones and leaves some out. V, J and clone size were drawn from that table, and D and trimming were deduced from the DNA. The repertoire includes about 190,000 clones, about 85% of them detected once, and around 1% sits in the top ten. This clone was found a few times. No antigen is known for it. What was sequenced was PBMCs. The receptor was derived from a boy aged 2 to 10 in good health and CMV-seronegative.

For the CDR3, the DNA is TGTGCCAGTAGACAGGGAGGTGAGCAGTACTTC. This gives the protein CASRQGGEQYF. The V and J genes are TRBV6-1 and TRBJ2-7, with a tentative D call TRBD1 (7 bases). The CDR3 covers 11 residues. V was clipped by 9 bases and J by 7 bases, with 13 bases between them. CDR1 is MNHNS, CDR2 SASEGT, per germline.